This T cell receptor beta chain was identified during a study of Ad26.COV2.S vaccination and SARS-CoV-2 variants (dated by TCRdb to the early 2020s). Regarding the complete study: The specificity and breadth of SARS-CoV-2-reactive T cell receptors after Ad26.COV2.S vaccination were assessed by TCRbeta repertoire sequencing. The TCR-sequenced set comprised about 30 samples: about 19 Ad26.COV2.S vaccine recipients, 5 placebo recipients and 8 SARS-CoV-2 convalescent individuals.

The paper as a whole reports these results and caveats: The authors noted that total T cell responses may have been underestimated by the TCR breadth and depth analyses. Comparable non-spike TCR breadth was observed between vaccine and placebo recipients, consistent with only spike being contained in the vaccine. Spike-specific TCR breadth was higher in Ad26.COV2.S recipients than in placebo recipients (P = 0.0014). After vaccination, spike-specific CD8+ and CD4+ T cell responses were reported to show substantial breadth.

A word on this clone: What this receptor recognizes is not known. No base quality information exists; no much larger clone differs at one position.

The time point label, as the study defines it: individuals recovered from natural SARS-CoV-2 infection. Reading from cysteine to phenylalanine, the CDR3 counts 14 amino acids. Of all the DNA, just the CDR3 is kept, 42 bases in frame from base 1. V and J are truncated by 0 bases and 3 bases respectively, leaving an intervening sequence of 7 bases. As encoded in the germline V gene, CDR1 is SGHRS while CDR2 is YFSETQ. The immunoSEQ Assay was the method used to sequence TCRbeta CDR3 regions. After extraction, genomic DNA underwent amplification by bias-controlled multiplex PCR, followed by high-throughput sequencing. In the original analysis: To quantify the absolute abundance of every unique TCRbeta CDR3 region, sequences were collapsed and filtered. T cell fraction was estimated by normalization of TCRbeta template counts to usable DNA, with usable DNA being measured through amplification of reference genes present in all nucleated cells. Repertoire TCRs were annotated as SARS-CoV-2-specific when V gene, CDR3 amino acid sequence and J gene were exactly matched to a known reactive TCR set. The reference SARS-CoV-2 TCR set came from MIRA and was filtered for enrichment in COVID-19-positive ImmuneCODE repertoires, removing public or cross-reactive TCRs. Based on the MIRA antigens, annotated TCRs were further analysed at the level of specific ORF or position within ORF. Breadth was defined as the number of annotated unique rearrangements divided by the total number of unique productive rearrangements, and depth was defined as the summed frequency of the annotated unique rearrangements. Two-sided Wilcoxon rank-sum tests were used to compare TCR breadth between groups. The immuneACCESS repertoire file appears here via TCRdb, limited to in-frame rearrangements. These files lack a portion of the clones; in checked studies, under half of the deficit traces to unresolved V genes, and the cause of the others is not known. D and trimming were read from the DNA, whereas the V and J calls and clone size are those reported in that table. The sample records around 350,000 clones, 92% of which are singletons. Jointly, the top ten make up 3.9% of the sample.

This TCR came from a human donor who had recovered from COVID-19. This specimen was peripheral blood, taken after recovery from COVID-19. The chain couples TRBV5-1 to TRBJ1-5; the D gene remains uncertain. The CDR3 reads as follows: CASSLGGINQPQHF. The bases read TGCGCCAGCAGCTTGGGAGGGATCAATCAGCCCCAGCATTTT.